The sequence of this T cell receptor beta chain was determined in a study of blood T cells in healthy people across ages. Notes on the study in general: As naive T cell percentage varied, TCR beta diversity correlated strongly with it.

A second PCR, run for roughly 7 to 12 cycles, used a sample-barcoded 5' primer plus a J-beta primer mix. One entry per CDR3 protein results from TCRdb running MiXCR on the 5' RACE reads. Of some 940,000 distinct CDR3 sequences listed, almost 30% are singletons. Regarding this clonotype: The antigen is not known.

This CDR3 spans 14 amino acids. The trim removed 5 bases at V and 8 bases at J, leaving 10 bases unmatched. Germline V CDR1 and CDR2: MDHEN, SYDVKM. This sample also belongs to another study, concerning T cells of mothers and their children. As that study records: Related mother-child pairs showed slightly, non-significantly higher overlap than unrelated pairs.

V and J are TRBV28 and TRBJ2-3; 7 positions agree with TRBD1. The clonotype comes from a woman aged 40 to 50 in good health. Sequencing was carried out using blood. CDR3 DNA: TGTGCCAGCAGTATACAGGGGAAAGGGGGTACGCAGTATTTT. Its protein product is CASSIQGKGGTQYF.